This entry concerns a single T cell receptor beta chain. This clonotype was found a few times. Its specific antigen is unknown. Base quality data are lacking; no much larger clone is found one base away. This entry belongs to a study of blood T cells in healthy people across ages (dated by TCRdb to the mid-2010s). In terms of the full investigation: In model experiments, roughly one uniquely barcoded TCR beta cDNA molecule per two T cells was captured by template switching. Using deep sequencing normalized with unique cDNA molecular identifiers, the study measured how TCR beta repertoire diversity changes with age. Donors were grouped into four age groups: young (average approximately 16 years), middle-aged (39), aged (roughly 67) and long-lived (around 80). To avoid experimental bias, donors of different ages were randomly spread across the sequencing lanes. Using the same blood draw, the study looked at two additional independent replicas of 1 million unique cDNA reads for two donors, one aged 18 to 30 and the other aged 80 or older. The research as a whole found: A strong correlation was found between observed TCR beta diversity and the percentage of naive T cells measured by flow cytometry. Bulk unsorted PBMC profiling prevented conclusive comparison of naive and antigen-experienced compartments. Compared with the aged group, the long-lived group had more naive CD4+ T cells, fewer expanded clones and increased TCR diversity, suggesting age selection. Total diversity estimates from one million sequenced T cells were considered lower bounds and underestimates. Because donor CMV infection status was unknown, age-related changes in expanded clonotypes were potentially confounded. Observed TCR beta diversity per million T cells fell roughly linearly with age, and a significant reduction was already apparent by age roughly 40.

Libraries came from 5' RACE. The reads were generated on an Illumina HiSeq 2500. A second roughly 7 to 11 cycle PCR used a sample-barcoded 5' primer and a J-beta primer mix. A unique molecular identifier was introduced onto each TCR beta cDNA molecule by a template-switch 5' adaptor carrying 12 random nucleotides. Each sample yielded at least 2.5 million CDR3-containing paired-end reads. The Mint cDNA synthesis kit, primed by a TRBC-specific oligonucleotide, was used to synthesize first-strand cDNA from all RNA. Following uracil-DNA glycosylase treatment, all cDNA underwent a first 18-cycle PCR with the universal primers M1SS and BC2_uni_R. In the authors' own workflow: Each sample was normalized by randomly selecting 1 million high-quality reads, each carrying a distinct molecular identifier. Reads with shared molecular identifiers were discarded instead of being binned into consensus sequences. MiTCR, with a Q25 quality threshold and the strictest error-elimination algorithm, was used for CDR3 identification, clonotype clustering and error correction. Lower-bound total TCR beta diversity was estimated with a nonparametric unseen species model using Euler transformation. In TCRdb, the public reads were trimmed at Q25 with fastp and aligned with MiXCR, with productive beta chains retained. Entries are consolidated by CDR3 protein sequence, retaining the most common genes and DNA. The V and J calls shown here were made by TCRdb, not taken from the authors' results. The sample table contains fewer than 800,000 distinct CDR3 sequences; only one count was recorded for 45% to 50% of them. The top ten constitute under 35% of the sample.

The donors were under 40 Caucasian individuals from Russia, aged roughly 6 to 100 years, who were systemically healthy. About 9.6 milliliters of peripheral blood were collected from each donor into EDTA-treated Vacutainer tubes. Ficoll-Paque density-gradient centrifugation was used to isolate PBMCs, with at least 6.5 million obtained per sample. Trizol reagent was used to extract total RNA from the PBMCs, yielding at least 5 micrograms per sample. For every donor, flow cytometry on a PBMC aliquot measured the percentage of naive CD45RAhigh/CD27high T cells. From its cysteine to its phenylalanine, the CDR3 spans 13 amino acids. Just the 39-base CDR3 DNA is kept, in frame starting at base 1. CDR1 and CDR2 are drawn from the germline V gene: MGHDK, SYGVNS. V is cut by 2 bases and J by 12 bases, and the space between the germline ends is 14 bases.

The chain joins TRBV25-1 to TRBJ2-4; the D gene assignment is perhaps TRBD1 or TRBD2, with each matching 5 bases. Material: blood. This sequence originates from a woman between 55 and 75 years old in good health. In nucleotide form, the sequence is TGTGCCAGCAGTGAACGCCCACCGGGGCGTCAGTACTTC. It translates to CASSERPPGRQYF.